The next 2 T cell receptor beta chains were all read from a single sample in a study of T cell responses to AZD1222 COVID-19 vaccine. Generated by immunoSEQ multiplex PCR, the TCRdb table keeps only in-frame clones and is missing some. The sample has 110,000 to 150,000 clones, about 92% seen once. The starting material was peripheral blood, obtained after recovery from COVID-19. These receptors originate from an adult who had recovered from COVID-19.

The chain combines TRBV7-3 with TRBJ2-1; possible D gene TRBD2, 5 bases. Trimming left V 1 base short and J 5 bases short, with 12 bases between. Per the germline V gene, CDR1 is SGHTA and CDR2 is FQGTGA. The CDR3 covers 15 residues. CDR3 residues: CASSLNSRTDNEQFF. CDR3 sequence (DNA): TGTGCCAGCAGCTTAAACTCTCGGACTGACAATGAGCAGTTCTTC.

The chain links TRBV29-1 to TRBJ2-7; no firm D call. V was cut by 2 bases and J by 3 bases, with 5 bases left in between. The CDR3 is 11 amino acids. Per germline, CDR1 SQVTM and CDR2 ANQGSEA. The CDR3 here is CSVEWDYEQYF. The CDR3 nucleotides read TGCAGCGTTGAATGGGACTACGAGCAGTACTTC.